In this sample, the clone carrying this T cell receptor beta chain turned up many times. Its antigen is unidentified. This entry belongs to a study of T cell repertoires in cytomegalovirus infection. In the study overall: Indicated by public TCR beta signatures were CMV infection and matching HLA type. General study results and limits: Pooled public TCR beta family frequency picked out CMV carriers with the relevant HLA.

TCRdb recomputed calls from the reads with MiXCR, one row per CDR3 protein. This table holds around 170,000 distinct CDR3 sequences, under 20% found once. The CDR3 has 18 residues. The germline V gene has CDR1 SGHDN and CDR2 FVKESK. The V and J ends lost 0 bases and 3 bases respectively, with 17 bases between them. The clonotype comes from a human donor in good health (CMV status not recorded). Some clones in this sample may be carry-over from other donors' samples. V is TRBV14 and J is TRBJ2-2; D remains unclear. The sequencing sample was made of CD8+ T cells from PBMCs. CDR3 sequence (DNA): TGTGCCAGCAGCCAAGATAATTACTACAGAGAGGACACCGGGGAGCTGTTTTTT. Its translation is CASSQDNYYREDTGELFF.